The 31 T cell receptor beta chains below all came from one sample that was sequenced in a study of cytomegalovirus exposure and HLA in healthy donors. The study ran its PCR with 60 Vbeta and 13 Jbeta primers. TCRdb's table, derived via immunoSEQ multiplex PCR, lists solely in-frame clones and lacks some. There are 100,000 to 150,000 clones in the sample; around four fifths occur only once, and 1.5% to 1.9% lies in the top ten. Input material: PBMCs. All receptors come from a man between 35 and 55 years old in good health and CMV-seronegative.

The rearrangement links TRBV5-8 to TRBJ2-7; D might be TRBD1 (5 bases). V dropped 2 bases and J dropped 5 bases, with 17 bases sitting between them. CDR3 size: 15 residues. CDR1 and CDR2 from the germline V gene are SGHTS and YDEGEE. The CDR3 sequence is CASSLFTGPRDEQYF. The CDR3 DNA reads TGTGCCAGCAGCTTATTTACAGGCCCTCGGGACGAGCAGTACTTC.

The sample holds one count of this clone. CDR3 residues: CASSEGEGWVPNTEAFF. DNA of the CDR3: TGTGCCAGCAGCGAGGGGGAGGGTTGGGTGCCGAACACTGAAGCTTTCTTT. V is TRBV9 and J is TRBJ1-1, with D perhaps TRBD1 (6 bases). V lost 3 bases and J 1 base, leaving 19 bases between the germline ends. The CDR3 consists of 17 residues. Germline values: CDR1 SGDLS, CDR2 YYNGEE.

This clone has more than one count but fewer than ten. V gene TRBV5-1 combines with J gene TRBJ1-1; perhaps TRBD1 as D (6 bases). The V end lost 1 base, the J end lost 0 bases, and 7 bases lay between the germline ends. The CDR3 runs 14 residues. From germline, CDR1 is SGHRS and CDR2 YFSETQ. The CDR3 loop is CASSLSGVNTEAFF. DNA for the CDR3: TGCGCCAGCAGCTTGTCAGGGGTGAACACTGAAGCTTTCTTT.

The V call is TRBV4-3, the J call TRBJ2-7; possibly TRBD2 for D (6 bases). V lost 0 bases, J lost 3 bases, and 15 bases lay in between. Germline CDR1 and CDR2: LGHNA and YSLEER. This CDR3 has 16 amino acids. The CDR3 protein is CASSQESTGGIYEQYF. The CDR3 DNA is TGCGCCAGCAGCCAAGAGTCGACTGGCGGGATCTACGAGCAGTACTTC.

V gene TRBV4-3 combines with J gene TRBJ2-2; TRBD2 is a possible D gene (5 bases). Per germline, CDR1 LGHNA and CDR2 YSLEER. Trimming left V 3 bases short and J 7 bases short, with 24 bases between. The CDR3 is 18 residues long. CDR3 protein: CASSQRVLQYSRSGELFF. The CDR3 bases are TGCGCCAGCAGCCAGCGGGTCCTACAATACTCCCGGAGCGGGGAGCTGTTTTTT.

The rearrangement links TRBV7-2 to TRBJ2-7; unclear D gene. Germline assignment: CDR1 SGHTA and CDR2 FQGNSA. There are 13 residues in the CDR3. V lost 5 bases, J lost 3 bases, and 11 bases lay in between. The CDR3 here is CASSLERFYEQYF. CDR3 coding DNA: TGTGCCAGCAGCCTCGAGAGGTTCTACGAGCAGTACTTC.

This chain uses TRBV7-8 with TRBJ2-7; TRBD1 aligns across 7 bases. The CDR3 is 14 amino acids. Germline assignment: CDR1 SGHVS and CDR2 FQNEAQ. Trimming took 5 bases from V and 7 from J; bases not matched to a gene: 11. DNA for the CDR3: TGTGCCAGCAGCGCCACCACAGGGGCTGGAGAGCAGTACTTC. Amino acids: CASSATTGAGEQYF. The complete variable domain, with remaining parts taken from reference TRBV7-8 and TRBJ2-7, reads GAGVSQSPRYKVAKRGQDVALRCDPISGHVSLFWYQQALGQGPEFLTYFQNEAQLDKSGLPSDRFFAERPEGSVSTLKIQRTQQEDSAVYLCASSATTGAGEQYFGPGTRLTVT.

The V gene is TRBV7-2, the J gene TRBJ1-5, with D perhaps matching TRBD1 (6 bases). Looked up from germline, CDR1 is SGHTA and CDR2 is FQGNSA. V lost 4 bases to trimming and J lost 3 bases, with 7 bases between them. This CDR3 spans 13 amino acids. CDR3 nucleotides: TGTGCCAGCAGCTGGGGGCCCAATCAGCCCCAGCATTTT. Protein: CASSWGPNQPQHF. Filled out from reference TRBV7-2 and TRBJ1-5, the complete variable domain reads GAGVSQSPSNKVTEKGKDVELRCDPISGHTALYWYRQSLGQGLEFLIYFQGNSAPDKSGLPSDRFSAERTGGSVSTLTIQRTQQEDSAVYLCASSWGPNQPQHFGDGTRLSIL.

This sequence joins TRBV5-4 and TRBJ2-5; 8 bases agree with TRBD1. V lost 5 bases, J lost 5 bases, and 11 bases stayed unmatched. Germline V gene sequence: CDR1 SGHNT, CDR2 YYREEE (reference sequence). The CDR3 is made up of 15 amino acids. Here the CDR3 DNA reads TGTGCCAGCAGAATACAGGGGGTCAAGGGTGAGACCCAGTACTTC. Translating gives CASRIQGVKGETQYF.

The sample holds a few counts of this clone. The J gene is TRBJ2-1, the V gene TRBV27; 10 positions agree with TRBD1. This CDR3 spans 15 amino acids. Trimming cost V 5 bases and J 7 bases; bases outside gene matches: 8. CDR1 MNHEY and CDR2 SMNVEV come from the germline V gene (reference sequence). CDR3 bases: TGTGCCAGCAGTCCCCGACAGGGGGCGTTGAATGAGCAGTTCTTC. Its protein is CASSPRQGALNEQFF.

This chain joins TRBV7-9 and TRBJ2-1; TRBD2 matches 8 bases. CDR1 SEHNR and CDR2 FQNEAQ come from the germline V gene (reference sequence). This CDR3 region has 15 residues. With V trimmed by 5 bases and J by 0 bases, 3 bases remained unmatched. Here the CDR3 reads CASSLSGSSYNEQFF. The CDR3 DNA reads TGTGCCAGCAGCCTGAGCGGGAGCTCCTACAATGAGCAGTTCTTC.

This chain uses TRBV11-2 with TRBJ2-3, with TRBD2 as a possible D gene (6 bases). V was trimmed by 4 bases and J by 1 base, leaving 21 bases between them. Germline V CDR1 and CDR2: SGHAT, FQNNGV. The CDR3 spans 18 residues. The CDR3 nucleotides are TGTGCCAGCAGCTACCTCTCCGGGACTTTAGGCCGCACAGATACGCAGTATTTT. Amino acids: CASSYLSGTLGRTDTQYF. Drawing the rest from reference TRBV11-2 and TRBJ2-3, the complete variable domain is EAGVAQSPRYKIIEKRQSVAFWCNPISGHATLYWYQQILGQGPKLLIQFQNNGVVDDSQLPKDRFSAERLKGVDSTLKIQPAKLEDSAVYLCASSYLSGTLGRTDTQYFGPGTRLTVL.

Only one count was recorded for this clone. This chain connects TRBV15 to TRBJ2-6; D is ambiguous. Germline CDR1 is LNHNV and CDR2 is YYDKDF (reference sequence). Trimming stripped 0 bases from V and 0 bases from J, with 3 bases between. This CDR3 comprises 15 residues. The CDR3 DNA reads TGTGCCACCAGCAGAGACCGCTCTGGGGCCAACGTCCTGACTTTC. Its protein is CATSRDRSGANVLTF.

The chain uses TRBV7-3 and TRBJ2-4; D unresolved. CDR1 SGHTA and CDR2 FQGTGA come from the germline V gene. V was pared by 5 bases and J by 9 bases, with 14 bases between. The CDR3 is 13 amino acids. CDR3 protein: CASSVRARGIQYF. CDR3 DNA sequence: TGTGCCAGCAGCGTCAGAGCGAGAGGCATTCAGTACTTC.

J is TRBJ1-1 and V is TRBV28, with D perhaps TRBD1 (6 bases). The V end lost 5 bases, the J end lost 4 bases, and 14 bases lay between the germline ends. The CDR3 totals 14 residues. The germline gives CDR1 MDHEN, CDR2 SYDVKM. Here the CDR3 DNA reads TGTGCCAGCAGTACAGGGAGGGCGGGCACTGAAGCTTTCTTT. Its translation: CASSTGRAGTEAFF.

V usage is TRBV6-6 and J usage is TRBJ2-5; tentatively, D is TRBD1 (6 bases). Trimming pared 2 bases from V and 3 bases from J, leaving 10 bases between. CDR3 length: 14 residues. Germline CDR1 MNHNY, CDR2 SVGAGI (reference sequence). This CDR3 is CASSYRKGEETQYF. The CDR3 DNA is TGTGCCAGCAGTTACAGAAAGGGGGAAGAGACCCAGTACTTC.

This clone was recorded a few times. This chain connects TRBV2 to TRBJ2-5, with D unresolved. The CDR3 has 11 residues. V lost 6 bases to trimming and J lost 1 base, with 3 bases between them. CDR1 is SNHLY and CDR2 is FYNNEI in the germline V gene. The CDR3 coding sequence is TGTGCCAGCAGCCTCCAAGAGACCCAGTACTTC. Translation: CASSLQETQYF.

This rearrangement joins TRBV5-6 to TRBJ2-2; TRBD2 matches 10 bases. Trimming removed 5 bases from V and 4 bases from J; junction bases left unmatched: 8. The CDR3 consists of 16 residues. CDR1 and CDR2 (germline): SGHDT, YYEEEE. The CDR3 DNA is TGTGCCAGCAGTAAGCCTAGCGGGAGTGTCACCGGGGAGCTGTTTTTT. It yields the protein CASSKPSGSVTGELFF.

Only one count was recorded for this clone. The rearrangement links TRBV7-2 to TRBJ2-3, with 9 bases lining up with TRBD2. Looked up from germline, CDR1 is SGHTA and CDR2 is FQGNSA. The CDR3 has 16 amino acids. The junction had 5 bases not matched to a gene; V was cut back by 0 bases and J by 4 bases. CDR3 protein: CASSLAAGGGPDTQYF. The CDR3 DNA sequence: TGTGCCAGCAGCTTAGCTGCGGGAGGGGGGCCAGATACGCAGTATTTT.

The CDR3 DNA sequence: TGTGCCAGCAGTGAAGCGCGAGTGACAGGGGGCGCTGGAAACACCATATATTTT. Its translation: CASSEARVTGGAGNTIYF. The J gene is TRBJ1-3, the V gene TRBV6-1; 10 bases match TRBD1. The CDR3 totals 18 residues. Germline V gives CDR1 MNHNS, CDR2 SASEGT. Losses at the gene ends were 0 bases for V and 2 bases for J; bases not matched to a gene: 7.

A single count supports this clone. The rearrangement uses TRBV4-1 and TRBJ2-5; D perhaps matches TRBD2 (5 bases). The J call is in doubt because the DNA end fits TRBJ2-7 better. The CDR3 has 15 residues. CDR1 and CDR2 (germline): MGHRA, YSYEKL. The CDR3 bases are TGCGCCAGCAGCCAAGAGGGAATTAGCGCGGCCGAGCAGTACTTC. This codes for CASSQEGISAAEQYF.

V and J are TRBV11-3 and TRBJ2-2, with 10 nucleotides matching TRBD1. V was clipped by 5 bases and J by 0 bases; unmatched bases: 6. CDR3 size: 17 residues. Germline V lookup: CDR1 SGHNT, CDR2 YENEEA. The CDR3 DNA sequence: TGTGCCAGCAGCCGGGGACAGGGGACCGCGAACACCGGGGAGCTGTTTTTT. This translates into CASSRGQGTANTGELFF. Complete variable domain (other parts from reference TRBV11-3 and TRBJ2-2): EAGVVQSPRYKIIEKKQPVAFWCNPISGHNTLYWYLQNLGQGPELLIRYENEEAVDDSQLPKDRFSAERLKGVDSTLKIQPAELGDSAVYLCASSRGQGTANTGELFFGEGSRLTVL.

This clone was detected only once. V and J are TRBV30 and TRBJ2-1, with 9 bases lining up with TRBD1. Germline values: CDR1 GTSNPN, CDR2 SVGIG (reference sequence). This CDR3 contains 16 residues. With 0 bases clipped from V and 6 bases from J, the junction kept 9 bases outside the gene matches. CDR3 amino acids: CAWSVLPGQGLNEQFF. The DNA for the CDR3 is TGTGCCTGGAGTGTACTTCCGGGACAGGGCCTCAATGAGCAGTTCTTC.

CDR3 DNA: TGTGCCAGCAGCCGGACAGAAACGCGCAGCCAGACCCAGTACTTC. Protein: CASSRTETRSQTQYF. The chain employs TRBV7-6 and TRBJ2-5, with D tentatively TRBD1 (6 bases). CDR3 size: 15 residues. Trimming left V 5 bases short and J 6 bases short, with 19 bases between. Per the germline V gene, CDR1 is SGHVS and CDR2 is FNYEAQ. Filled out from reference TRBV7-6 and TRBJ2-5, the complete variable domain reads GAGVSQSPRYKVTKRGQDVALRCDPISGHVSLYWYRQALGQGPEFLTYFNYEAQQDKSGLPNDRFSAERPEGSISTLTIQRTEQRDSAMYRCASSRTETRSQTQYFGPGTRLLVL.

About this clone: The sample has other DNA sequences that encode this CDR3 too. The genes are TRBV9 and TRBJ2-1, with 8 bases that match TRBD2. This CDR3 region has 17 residues. J gave up 1 base and V 0 bases, and 6 bases lay outside the gene matches. Germline values: CDR1 SGDLS, CDR2 YYNGEE. CDR3 loop: CASSVALAGGSYNEQFF. The CDR3 nucleotides read TGTGCCAGCAGCGTAGCATTGGCGGGAGGTTCCTACAATGAGCAGTTCTTC.

V and J are TRBV11-2 and TRBJ2-3, with 8 bases aligning to TRBD2. J was trimmed by 0 bases and V by 0 bases; bases with no gene match: 11. The germline CDR1 and CDR2 sequences are SGHAT and FQNNGV. This CDR3 spans 19 amino acids. DNA of the CDR3: TGTGCCAGCAGCTTAGATTGGGTAGCGGGGCCGCGGAGCACAGATACGCAGTATTTT. It codes for CASSLDWVAGPRSTDTQYF.

The gene calls are TRBV5-1 and TRBJ2-3; TRBD2 matches at 9 bases. This CDR3 region has 16 residues. Germline values: CDR1 SGHRS, CDR2 YFSETQ. Trimming at V came to 1 base and at J to 4 bases, leaving 7 bases not matched to a gene. The CDR3 region is CASSLISGGYADTQYF. CDR3 coding DNA: TGCGCCAGCAGCTTGATCAGCGGGGGGTACGCAGATACGCAGTATTTT.

This chain joins TRBV11-2 and TRBJ1-1; D unresolved. The V end lost 5 bases, the J end lost 1 base, and 11 bases lay between the germline ends. The CDR3 consists of 14 residues. CDR1 and CDR2 (germline): SGHAT, FQNNGV. The CDR3 DNA reads TGTGCCAGCAGCCCCCTCAGACAGAACACTGAAGCTTTCTTT. This encodes CASSPLRQNTEAFF.

This clone showed up just once. This chain joins TRBV11-2 and TRBJ1-2, with D hard to call. V lost 5 bases and J 0 bases, leaving 13 bases between the germline ends. Germline V gene lookup returns CDR1 SGHAT and CDR2 FQNNGV. This CDR3 is 15 amino acids long. The CDR3 DNA reads as TGTGCCAGCAGCGTGCGGGTGTCTCCTAACTATGGCTACACCTTC. It yields the protein CASSVRVSPNYGYTF. Using reference TRBV11-2 and TRBJ1-2 for the parts outside the CDR3, the full variable domain is EAGVAQSPRYKIIEKRQSVAFWCNPISGHATLYWYQQILGQGPKLLIQFQNNGVVDDSQLPKDRFSAERLKGVDSTLKIQPAKLEDSAVYLCASSVRVSPNYGYTFGSGTRLTVV.

The chain employs TRBV28 and TRBJ1-6, with unresolved D. The V end was cut by 3 bases, the J end by 7 bases, with 10 bases between. The germline gives CDR1 MDHEN, CDR2 SYDVKM. CDR3 size: 14 residues. For the CDR3, the DNA is TGTGCCAGCAGTTTCTACAGCCCGAATTCACCCCTCCACTTT. This codes for CASSFYSPNSPLHF.

The count of this clone is one. The chain uses TRBV5-6 and TRBJ2-1, with 8 bases lining up with TRBD2. The CDR3 has 11 residues. Germline V gives CDR1 SGHDT, CDR2 YYEEEE. V shed 3 bases and J 15 bases; nucleotides not matched to a gene: 5. As DNA, the CDR3 is TGTGCCAGCAGCTCCGGGGGGGTGCTGTTCTTC. Its translation is CASSSGGVLFF.